At least ten counts were recorded for the clone carrying this TCR beta chain. Its antigen is unknown. Germline loops: CDR1 MDHEN, CDR2 SYDVKM. V dropped 8 bases and J dropped 5; count of bases not matched to a gene: 11. The length of the CDR3 is 14 residues. Unique molecular identifiers were attached to individual cDNA molecules. TCRdb called the 5' RACE reads again in MiXCR, with one record for every CDR3 protein. The sample lists 66,000 or so distinct CDR3 sequences, approximately 13% occurring once. The data belong to a study of early T cells in non-severe SARS-CoV-2 infection. As for the study in general: Unsorted whole blood bulk RNA was sequenced, with unpaired chains.

Whole-study results and caveats: Matches to VDJdb favored anti-spike CD8 responses and missed private and CD4 specificities.

The source is an adult who was a healthcare worker with PCR-confirmed SARS-CoV-2 infection or an uninfected control (not recorded which). The rearrangement joins TRBV28 to TRBJ1-2, with TRBD1 matching 7 bases. The sequenced sample consisted of whole blood. The CDR3 loop reads CASLRGGQLYGYTF. The DNA for the CDR3 is TGTGCCAGCCTACGAGGGGGACAGTTGTATGGCTACACCTTC.